A single sample is the source of the 29 T cell receptor beta chains below, sequenced in a study of regulatory T cells in long-lasting Graves disease (dated by TCRdb to about 2021). The time point label for this specimen denotes: newly diagnosed GD, antithyroid drugs for less than 3 months. For both TCR sequencing and RNA sequencing, RNA was extracted from PBMCs in TRIzol. Libraries were made using multiplex PCR. Sequenced using an Illumina HiSeq 4000. To build TCR beta libraries, CDR3 regions were amplified by Arm-PCR using iRepertoire HTBI primers. TCRdb trimmed the raw reads at Q25, called clones with MiXCR and kept productive beta chains. Duplicate CDR3 protein sequences are folded into a single record with the most common DNA and genes. This sample is represented by hundreds of thousands of distinct CDR3 sequences; about a sixth of them were singletons. The top ten hold less than 35% of the sample.

The sample also formed part of further work on T cells in Graves' hyperthyroidism and ophthalmopathy.

Specimen: peripheral blood mononuclear cells (PBMCs), collected at new diagnosis, from a patient treated with antithyroid drugs. The origin of the receptors is a man in his forties with Graves disease. Donor details come from another sample of the same person, matched by shared clones.

This rearrangement joins TRBV4-2 to TRBJ2-1; perhaps TRBD2 as D (6 bases). The germline V gene has CDR1 LGHNA and CDR2 YNFKEQ. Deletions cut 1 base from V and 10 bases from J, with 14 bases between. This CDR3 is 14 amino acids long. The CDR3 bases are TGTGCCAGCAGCCAAGCTGGGACTCCGACCGAGCAGTTCTTC. Protein: CASSQAGTPTEQFF.

This clonotype was recorded at least ten times. The chain combines TRBV2 with TRBJ2-5; no clear D. Germline-derived CDR1 and CDR2 are SNHLY and FYNNEI. The CDR3 has 13 residues. V shed 7 bases and J shed 0 bases, with 9 bases lying between them. The CDR3: CASTDGYQETQYF. The DNA for the CDR3 is TGTGCCAGCACAGACGGGTACCAAGAGACCCAGTACTTC.

This clonotype was observed many times. The chain carries TRBV24-1 and TRBJ2-1, with 7 bases matching TRBD2. Germline V CDR1 and CDR2: KGHDR, SFDVKD. The length of the CDR3 is 15 residues. J gave up 1 base and V 9 bases, and 8 bases lay outside the gene matches. Here the CDR3 DNA reads TGTGCCACCGGGGGGGGAGCGGGGTCCTACAATGAGCAGTTCTTC. Translation: CATGGGAGSYNEQFF.

This clonotype has ten or more counts. The chain uses TRBV2 and TRBJ1-6; 7 bases map to TRBD1. CDR3 size: 15 residues. CDR1 is SNHLY, CDR2 FYNNEI, per germline. V dropped 7 bases and J dropped 6; count of bases not matched to a gene: 9. The CDR3 DNA follows: TGTGCCAGCAAAGGACCGGGACAGTCTAATTCACCCCTCCACTTT. The encoded protein is CASKGPGQSNSPLHF.

The sample holds a few counts of this clonotype. The chain couples TRBV19 to TRBJ2-6; no definite D call. V was shortened by 5 bases and J by 4 bases, with 3 bases between the two germline ends. The CDR3 spans 12 residues. Germline CDR1 reads LNHDA; CDR2 reads SQIVND (reference sequence). CDR3 DNA sequence: TGTGCCAGTAGTCTGGGGGCCAACGTCCTGACTTTC. This codes for CASSLGANVLTF.

In its sample, this clonotype was seen many times. This chain joins TRBV5-1 and TRBJ2-7, with unresolved D. Trimming cost V 1 base and J 0 bases, with 8 bases left between them. Germline values: CDR1 SGHRS, CDR2 YFSETQ. The CDR3 runs to 14 residues. In DNA form, the CDR3 reads TGCGCCAGCAGCTTGATGTCGAGCTCCTACGAGCAGTACTTC. Residues: CASSLMSSSYEQYF.

This clonotype appeared once. This chain connects TRBV28 to TRBJ2-1; the match to TRBD1 covers 8 bases. The ends lost 6 bases at V and 5 bases at J; junction bases unmatched: 9. Germline CDR1 and CDR2: MDHEN and SYDVKM. The CDR3 has 15 residues. CDR3 region: CASSSRTGTHNEQFF. As DNA, the CDR3 is TGTGCCAGCAGCTCTCGGACAGGGACTCACAATGAGCAGTTCTTC.

Ten or more counts support this clonotype. The chain joins TRBV20-1 to TRBJ1-2; D gene uncertain. The V gene lost 0 bases and the J gene lost 9 bases, with 14 bases spanning the gap. The CDR3 totals 13 residues. Germline V CDR1 and CDR2: DFQATT, SNEGSKA (reference sequence). CDR3 DNA: TGCAGTGCTAGAGACAGGCACGGGCAGAGCTACACCTTC. Translated: CSARDRHGQSYTF.

Concerning this clonotype itself: A far larger clone is off by one base, so a read error is likely. The gene calls are TRBV11-2 and TRBJ2-1; D is perhaps TRBD2 (6 bases). Germline V gives CDR1 SGHAT, CDR2 FQNNGV. This CDR3 is 15 amino acids long. The V end lost 5 bases, the J end lost 10 bases, and 21 bases lay between the germline ends. The DNA of the CDR3 is TGTGCCAGCAGCCTCGGGGACGGGAGCTCCTACGAGCAGTTCTTC. This gives the protein CASSLGDGSSYEQFF.

This clonotype was picked up many times. The chain links TRBV10-3 to TRBJ1-5; the D gene is possibly TRBD1 (5 bases). This CDR3 has 15 residues. The V end lost 0 bases, the J end lost 2 bases, and 8 bases lay between the germline ends. Germline loops: CDR1 ENHRY, CDR2 SYGVKD. The CDR3 DNA reads as TGTGCCATCAGTGAGTCGGCCAGGGGCAATCAGCCCCAGCATTTT. It encodes CAISESARGNQPQHF.

In this sample, this clonotype turned up a few times. The CDR3 does not end in the conserved phenylalanine or tryptophan, so this is likely a read error. The chain uses TRBV6-1 and TRBJ2-7; D is ambiguous. The CDR3 runs to 14 residues. CDR1 is MNHNS, CDR2 SASEGT, per germline. The ends were cut back, 6 bases at V and 2 bases at J, with 14 bases in the middle. The CDR3: CASRRTDAAYEQYL. In DNA, the CDR3 is TGTGCCAGCAGGAGGACCGATGCTGCCTACGAGCAGTACCTC.

This clonotype occurred many times. The chain recombines TRBV12-5 with TRBJ1-6; D is uncertain. With 3 bases removed from V and 8 bases from J, the gap between germline ends came to 5 bases. This CDR3 comprises 12 residues. CDR1 LGHNT and CDR2 FRNRAP come from the germline V gene. CDR3 DNA sequence: TGTGCTAGTGGTTTAGACCATTCACCCCTCCACTTT. Translating gives CASGLDHSPLHF.

The table lists this clonotype with a few counts. The V gene is TRBV5-1, the J gene TRBJ2-5; the D is unclear. The CDR3 is made up of 13 amino acids. Germline lookup yields CDR1 SGHRS and CDR2 YFSETQ. V dropped 4 bases and J dropped 3 bases, with 10 bases sitting between them. This CDR3 reads CASSAGPEETQYF. CDR3 nucleotides: TGCGCCAGCAGCGCCGGACCTGAAGAGACCCAGTACTTC.

The V call is TRBV6-1, the J call TRBJ2-1, with D maybe TRBD2 (6 bases). The CDR3 is made up of 15 amino acids. Germline-derived CDR1 and CDR2 are MNHNS and SASEGT. V was pared by 7 bases and J by 4 bases, with 17 bases between. As DNA, the CDR3 is TGTGCCAGCAAAAGAGGACGGGGGAGTTACAATGAGCAGTTCTTC. Its protein is CASKRGRGSYNEQFF.

The CDR3 region is CASSDRGGRSTDTQYF. Here the CDR3 DNA reads TGTGCCAGCAGTGATCGGGGGGGCCGAAGCACAGATACGCAGTATTTT. The chain couples TRBV11-2 to TRBJ2-3; TRBD2 matches 8 bases. CDR3 size: 16 residues. V shed 6 bases and J 0 bases; nucleotides not matched to a gene: 8. CDR1 is SGHAT and CDR2 is FQNNGV in the germline V gene.

In the case of this clonotype: A much larger clone is a single base away; this may be a read error. The chain recombines TRBV2 with TRBJ1-6; 7 bases are a match to TRBD1. Per the germline V gene, CDR1 is SNHLY and CDR2 is FYNNEI. This CDR3 spans 11 amino acids. The CDR3 region is CTSRGTAPLHF. The DNA for the CDR3 is TGTACCAGCAGAGGGACAGCACCCCTCCACTTT.

CDR3 DNA: TGTGCCAGCTCACCACTGGACTCCCCTTTGGTCGAGCAGTACTTC. Amino acid sequence: CASSPLDSPLVEQYF. The chain has TRBV27 and TRBJ2-7; a possible D gene is TRBD2 (5 bases). V was trimmed by 8 bases and J by 6 bases, leaving 23 bases between them. The length of the CDR3 is 15 residues. CDR1 MNHEY and CDR2 SMNVEV come from the germline V gene (reference sequence).

This clonotype appeared a single time. V gene TRBV7-8 combines with J gene TRBJ1-1; TRBD1 aligns across 7 bases. Germline-derived CDR1 and CDR2 are SGHVS and FQNEAQ. With V trimmed by 5 bases and J by 5 bases, 8 bases remained unmatched. The CDR3 spans 14 residues. Written as DNA, the CDR3 is TGTGCCAGCAGCCCGACAGGGAGTGAGACTGAAGCTTTCTTT. It encodes CASSPTGSETEAFF.

Only a few counts were recorded for this clonotype. It may be a read error: a sequence one base away is much more abundant. The chain uses TRBV20-1 and TRBJ1-1, with D unresolved. The ends were cut back, 2 bases at V and 0 bases at J, with 13 bases in the middle. The CDR3 spans 15 residues. Germline lookup yields CDR1 DFQATT and CDR2 SNEGSKA (reference sequence). CDR3 in amino acids: CSARFATRLNTEAFF. The CDR3 coding sequence is TGCAGTGCTAGATTCGCGACTCGTCTGAACACTGAAGCTTTCTTT.

The chain carries TRBV20-1 and TRBJ1-6; D gene unclear. This CDR3 comprises 12 residues. Germline V lookup: CDR1 DFQATT, CDR2 SNEGSKA (reference sequence). Trimming pared 5 bases from V and 7 bases from J, leaving 9 bases between. Here the CDR3 DNA reads TGCAGTGCTTCCAGACAAAATTCACCCCTCCACTTT. It yields the protein CSASRQNSPLHF.

The chain links TRBV10-3 to TRBJ1-1, with D uncertain. With 5 bases removed from V and 7 bases from J, the gap between germline ends came to 11 bases. CDR1 ENHRY and CDR2 SYGVKD come from the germline V gene. The CDR3 totals 12 residues. The CDR3 DNA reads as TGTGCCATCAGTTCCAGTACCCTTGAAGCTTTCTTT. This codes for CAISSSTLEAFF.

This clonotype was seen repeatedly, ten times or more. The V gene is TRBV6-5, the J gene TRBJ2-5, with a weak D call TRBD2 (6 bases). Germline loops: CDR1 MNHEY, CDR2 SVGAGI. This CDR3 is built from 12 residues. The ends were cut back, 2 bases at V and 7 bases at J, with 8 bases in the middle. CDR3 loop: CASSYGGATQYF. The CDR3 region has the DNA TGTGCCAGCAGTTACGGAGGGGCGACCCAGTACTTC.

There are a few counts of this clonotype. Since a much larger clone is just one base distant, this may be a read error. The chain carries TRBV6-2 or TRBV6-3 and TRBJ1-1; the D is unclear. The germline V gene has CDR1 MNHEY and CDR2 SVGEGT. The V end lost 6 bases, the J end lost 6 bases, and 14 bases lay between the germline ends. This CDR3 has 13 residues. This CDR3 is CASREGMSSEAFF. CDR3 DNA sequence: TGTGCCAGCAGGGAGGGTATGAGTTCTGAAGCTTTCTTT.

On this clonotype: A far bigger clonotype differs at one base, so this is likely a read error. The CDR3 coding sequence is TGTGCCAGCAGTCCCCTCGCGGGGGGATCTTACAATGAGCAGCTCTTC. Translation gives CASSPLAGGSYNEQLF. This sequence joins TRBV28 and TRBJ2-4; TRBD2 aligns across 8 bases. Germline CDR1 and CDR2: MDHEN and SYDVKM. The CDR3 spans 16 residues.

In this sample, this clonotype turned up many times. V is TRBV29-1 and J is TRBJ1-2; D is uncertain. The CDR3 extends over 15 amino acids. Germline CDR1 is SQVTM and CDR2 is ANQGSEA. V was clipped by 2 bases and J by 4 bases, with 17 bases between them. This chain's CDR3 is CSVESHQGFSYGYTF. DNA for the CDR3: TGCAGCGTTGAAAGCCACCAAGGGTTTAGCTATGGCTACACCTTC.

This clonotype was observed many times. V and J are TRBV12-3 or TRBV12-4 and TRBJ1-1; no reliable D call. V was clipped by 2 bases and J by 3 bases, with 13 bases between them. This CDR3 has 15 amino acids. The CDR3 loop reads CASSLMLGGHTEAFF. DNA for the CDR3: TGTGCCAGCAGTTTAATGTTGGGAGGCCACACTGAAGCTTTCTTT.

At least ten counts were recorded for this clonotype. The chain has TRBV13 and TRBJ1-6; D uncertain. V was trimmed by 7 bases and J by 2 bases, leaving 15 bases between them. The CDR3 is 16 residues long. Germline V gene lookup returns CDR1 PRHDT and CDR2 FYEKMQ (reference sequence). CDR3: CASNSRVRTYNSPLHF. Here the CDR3 DNA reads TGTGCCAGCAACAGCCGGGTCAGAACCTATAATTCACCCCTCCACTTT. The variable domain in full, with the rest retrieved from reference TRBV13 and TRBJ1-6, is AAGVIQSPRHLIKEKRETATLKCYPIPRHDTVYWYQQGPGQDPQFLISFYEKMQSDKGSIPDRFSAQQFSDYHSELNMSSLELGDSALYFCASNSRVRTYNSPLHFGNGTRLTVT.

This clonotype came up many times. The chain combines TRBV3-1 with TRBJ2-4; 10 bases map to TRBD1. J lost 6 bases, V lost 4 bases, and 9 bases had no gene match. This CDR3 is built from 16 residues. The germline V gene has CDR1 LGHDT and CDR2 YNNKEL (reference sequence). This chain's CDR3 is CASSPKAGTGANIQYF. The CDR3 bases are TGTGCCAGCAGCCCGAAAGCCGGGACAGGGGCAAACATTCAGTACTTC.

In this sample, this clonotype turned up many times. The chain combines TRBV11-2 with TRBJ2-1; D is uncertain. CDR1 is SGHAT and CDR2 is FQNNGV in the germline V gene. Trimming pared 8 bases from V and 9 bases from J, leaving 11 bases between. This CDR3 has 11 residues. CDR3 region: CASRNFSEQFF. Written as DNA, the CDR3 is TGTGCCAGCCGAAACTTTAGTGAGCAGTTCTTC.